The 9 T cell receptor beta chains given below trace back to one sample, sequenced in a study of blood T cell repertoires in COVID-19. Sequenced by immunoSEQ multiplex PCR; TCRdb stores in-frame clones only, minus some. The sample contains 130,000 to 150,000 clones, 80% to 90% of which appear only once. Sequencing input: peripheral blood. All receptors derive from a woman aged 55-70 years with active COVID-19.

The rearrangement links TRBV11-2 to TRBJ2-5; 14 positions agree with TRBD2. Germline V gene data show CDR1 as SGHAT and CDR2 as FQNNGV. V lost 5 bases and J lost 4; bases outside the gene matches: 9. The length of the CDR3 is 17 residues. The CDR3 protein is CASSRGTSGSRGETQYF. The CDR3 region has the DNA TGTGCCAGCAGCCGGGGGACTAGCGGGAGTCGGGGAGAGACCCAGTACTTC.

The chain links TRBV3-1 (or the pseudogene TRBV3-2) to TRBJ2-1; TRBD2 aligns across 10 bases. V lost 4 bases to trimming and J lost 10 bases; unmatched junction nucleotides: 10. Germline V gives CDR1 LGHDT, CDR2 YNNKEL (reference sequence). The CDR3 has 15 residues. CDR3 sequence (DNA): TGTGCCAGCAGCCGGGGGGCTAGCGGGAGCAGCGAGCAGTTCTTC. Its protein is CASSRGASGSSEQFF.

This rearrangement joins TRBV18 to TRBJ2-5; D not resolved. V lost 2 bases, J lost 2 bases, and 9 bases lay in between. The CDR3 runs 14 residues. Germline CDR1 is KGHSH and CDR2 is LQKENI. The CDR3 sequence is CASSPSYGQETQYF. Here the CDR3 DNA reads TGTGCCAGCTCACCATCGTACGGTCAAGAGACCCAGTACTTC.

The chain uses TRBV13 and TRBJ2-1; D remains unclear. V lost 4 bases, J lost 7 bases, and 5 bases lay in between. The V gene's germline CDR1 is PRHDT and CDR2 FYEKMQ (reference sequence). The CDR3 is 11 residues long. CDR3 region: CASSSQNEQFF. The DNA for the CDR3 is TGTGCCAGCAGCTCTCAGAATGAGCAGTTCTTC.

The chain combines TRBV7-3 with TRBJ1-1; D might be TRBD1 (6 bases). V was shortened by 2 bases and J by 1 base, with 8 bases between the two germline ends. Germline CDR1 and CDR2: SGHTA and FQGTGA. The CDR3 covers 14 residues. CDR3 residues: CASSLEGQNTEAFF. The CDR3 DNA reads as TGTGCCAGCAGCTTAGAGGGACAGAACACTGAAGCTTTCTTT.

The rearrangement joins TRBV27 to TRBJ2-7; TRBD1 matches 9 bases. Germline lookup yields CDR1 MNHEY and CDR2 SMNVEV (reference sequence). The CDR3 is 13 amino acids. Germline trimming cut 6 bases from V and 12 bases from J; bases unmatched to any gene: 12. CDR3 sequence: CASRELSGTGLYF. The CDR3 DNA sequence: TGTGCCAGCAGAGAATTATCCGGGACAGGGTTGTACTTC.

The chain uses TRBV4-3 and TRBJ2-6, with 11 bases aligning to TRBD1. V lost 4 bases and J lost 2; bases outside the gene matches: 10. Per germline, CDR1 LGHNA and CDR2 YSLEER. There are 19 residues in the CDR3. This chain's CDR3 is CASSPRTGGTFTGANVLTF. The DNA for the CDR3 is TGCGCCAGCAGCCCGAGGACAGGGGGCACCTTCACTGGGGCCAACGTCCTGACTTTC.

The gene calls are TRBV20-1 and TRBJ1-4; D possibly corresponds to TRBD1 (5 bases). Deletions cut 3 bases from V and 4 bases from J, with 15 bases between. Germline-derived CDR1 and CDR2 are DFQATT and SNEGSKA (reference sequence). The CDR3 runs 15 residues. CDR3 nucleotides: TGCAGTGCTAGTGCGGGGGGACGGTATAATGAAAAACTGTTTTTT. Translated: CSASAGGRYNEKLFF.

This rearrangement joins TRBV9 to TRBJ2-2; 8 bases fit TRBD2. The CDR3 contains 19 residues. Germline V gene data show CDR1 as SGDLS and CDR2 as YYNGEE. V shed 2 bases, J shed 2 bases, and the junction held 14 bases outside the gene matches. CDR3 loop: CASSVVARGGRPNTGELFF. The CDR3 coding sequence is TGTGCCAGCAGCGTCGTAGCTCGTGGCGGGAGGCCCAACACCGGGGAGCTGTTTTTT.